The clone carrying this TCR beta chain has a count of ten or more. This sample is part of a study of identifying expanded T cells in peripheral blood. Clones were read by immunoSEQ multiplex PCR, and TCRdb kept only the in-frame ones, dropping some. The sample shows 60,000 or so clones, about 80% of them seen only once. Looked up from germline, CDR1 is SNHLY and CDR2 is FYNNEI. J lost 5 bases, V lost 8 bases, and 5 bases had no gene match. CDR3 size: 13 residues. This TCR was sampled from a person aged 18 to 70 in good health. Sequencing used blood. The chain combines TRBV2 with TRBJ2-2; 7 nucleotides align to TRBD1. Here the CDR3 DNA reads TGTGCCAGCCGAGTACAGGGGACCGGGGAGCTGTTTTTT. Protein sequence: CASRVQGTGELFF.